The sequence of this T cell receptor (beta chain) was determined in a study of cytomegalovirus exposure and HLA in healthy donors. The V and J ends lost 8 bases and 1 base, in that order; junction bases with no gene match: 2. Germline assignment: CDR1 SEHNR and CDR2 FQNEAQ (reference sequence). The CDR3 totals 13 residues. With respect to this clone: Its target is not known.

Study findings and constraints: The authors listed 164 TCR beta chains as cytomegalovirus-associated. In the 120 validation repertoires, a later analysis found that first-cohort TCR clusters tended to co-occur. Using the classifier, cytomegalovirus status was reportedly diagnosed with high specificity and sensitivity.

Generated by immunoSEQ multiplex PCR, the TCRdb table keeps only in-frame clones and is missing some. The table shows roughly 130,000 clones, with 85% to 90% occurring only once. The J gene is TRBJ2-7, the V gene TRBV7-9; 10 positions match TRBD2. The sequenced sample was PBMCs. The clonotype originates from a woman in her twenties or thirties in good health and CMV-seropositive. The CDR3 region has the DNA TGTGCCAGCCGGACTAGCGGATCCTACGAGCAGTACTTC. Protein: CASRTSGSYEQYF. Combining the CDR3 with reference TRBV7-9 and TRBJ2-7 gives the whole variable domain DTGVSQNPRHKITKRGQNVTFRCDPISEHNRLYWYRQTLGQGPEFLTYFQNEAQLEKSRLLSDRFSAERPKGSFSTLEIQRTEQGDSAMYLCASRTSGSYEQYFGPGTRLTVT.